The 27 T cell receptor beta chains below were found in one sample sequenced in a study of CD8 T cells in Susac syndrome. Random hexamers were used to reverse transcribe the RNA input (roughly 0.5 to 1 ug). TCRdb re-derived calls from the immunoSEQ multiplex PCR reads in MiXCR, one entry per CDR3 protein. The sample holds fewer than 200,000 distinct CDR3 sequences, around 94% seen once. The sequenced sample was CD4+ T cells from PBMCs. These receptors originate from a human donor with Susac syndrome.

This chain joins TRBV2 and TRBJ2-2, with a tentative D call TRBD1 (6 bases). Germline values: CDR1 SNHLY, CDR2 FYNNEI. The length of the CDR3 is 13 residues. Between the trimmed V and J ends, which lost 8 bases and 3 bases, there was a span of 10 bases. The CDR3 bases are TGTGCCAGCGGCTACAGGGACACCGGGGAGCTGTTTTTT. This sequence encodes CASGYRDTGELFF.

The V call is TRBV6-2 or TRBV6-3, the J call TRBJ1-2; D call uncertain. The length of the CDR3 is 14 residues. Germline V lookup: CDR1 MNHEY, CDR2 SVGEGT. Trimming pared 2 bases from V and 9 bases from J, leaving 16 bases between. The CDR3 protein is CASSYGKGRMSYTF. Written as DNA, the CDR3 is TGTGCCAGCAGTTACGGGAAGGGCCGTATGAGCTACACCTTC.

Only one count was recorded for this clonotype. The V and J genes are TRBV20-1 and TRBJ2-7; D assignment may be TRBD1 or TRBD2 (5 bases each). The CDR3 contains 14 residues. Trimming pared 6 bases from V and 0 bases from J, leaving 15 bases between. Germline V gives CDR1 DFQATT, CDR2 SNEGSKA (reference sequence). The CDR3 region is CSATPRGISYEQYF. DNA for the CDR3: TGCAGTGCCACCCCCCGGGGCATCTCCTACGAGCAGTACTTC.

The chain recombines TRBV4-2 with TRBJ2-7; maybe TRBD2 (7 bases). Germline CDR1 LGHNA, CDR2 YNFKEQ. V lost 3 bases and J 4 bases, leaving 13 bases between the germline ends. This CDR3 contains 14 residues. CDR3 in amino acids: CASSQGGGGYEQYF. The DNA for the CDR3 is TGTGCCAGCAGCCAGGGGGGGGGCGGGTACGAGCAGTACTTC.

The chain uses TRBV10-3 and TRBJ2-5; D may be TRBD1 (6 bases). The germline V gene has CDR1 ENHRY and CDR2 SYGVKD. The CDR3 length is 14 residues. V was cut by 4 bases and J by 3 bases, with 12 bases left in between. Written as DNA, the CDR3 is TGTGCCATCAGTGGTGGCCCAGGGGAAGAGACCCAGTACTTC. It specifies CAISGGPGEETQYF.

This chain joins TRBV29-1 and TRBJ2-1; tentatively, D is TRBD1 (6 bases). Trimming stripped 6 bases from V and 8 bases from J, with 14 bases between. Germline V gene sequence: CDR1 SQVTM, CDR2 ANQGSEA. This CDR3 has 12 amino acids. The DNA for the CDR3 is TGCAGCGTGGAGTCGGACAGTCATGAGCAGTTCTTC. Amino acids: CSVESDSHEQFF.

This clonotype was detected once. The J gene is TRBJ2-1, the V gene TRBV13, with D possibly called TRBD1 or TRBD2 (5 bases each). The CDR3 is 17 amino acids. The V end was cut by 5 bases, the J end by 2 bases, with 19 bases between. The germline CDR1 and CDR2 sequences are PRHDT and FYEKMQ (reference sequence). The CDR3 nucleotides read TGTGCCAGCAGCAGCCGATCCCCTAGAGGGGCCTACAATGAGCAGTTCTTC. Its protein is CASSSRSPRGAYNEQFF.

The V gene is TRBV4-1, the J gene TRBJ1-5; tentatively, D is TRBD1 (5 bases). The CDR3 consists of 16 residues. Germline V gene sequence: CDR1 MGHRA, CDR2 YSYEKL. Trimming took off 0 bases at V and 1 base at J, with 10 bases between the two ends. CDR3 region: CASSQEGVRSNQPQHF. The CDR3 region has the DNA TGCGCCAGCAGCCAAGAAGGGGTGAGGAGCAATCAGCCCCAGCATTTT.

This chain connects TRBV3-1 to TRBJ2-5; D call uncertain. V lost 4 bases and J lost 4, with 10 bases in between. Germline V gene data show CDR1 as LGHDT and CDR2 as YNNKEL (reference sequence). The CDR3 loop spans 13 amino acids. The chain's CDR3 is CASSPRAAETQYF. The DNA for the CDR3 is TGTGCCAGCAGCCCCCGCGCGGCAGAGACCCAGTACTTC.

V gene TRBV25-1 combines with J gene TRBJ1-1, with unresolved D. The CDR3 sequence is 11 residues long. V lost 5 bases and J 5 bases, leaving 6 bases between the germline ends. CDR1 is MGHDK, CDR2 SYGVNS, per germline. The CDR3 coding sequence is TGTGCCAGCAGTTCTGTTACTGAAGCTTTCTTT. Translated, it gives CASSSVTEAFF. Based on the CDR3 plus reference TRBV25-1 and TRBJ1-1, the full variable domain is EADIYQTPRYLVIGTGKKITLECSQTMGHDKMYWYQQDPGMELHLIHYSYGVNSTEKGDLSSESTVSRIRTEHFPLTLESARPSHTSQYLCASSSVTEAFFGQGTRLTVV.

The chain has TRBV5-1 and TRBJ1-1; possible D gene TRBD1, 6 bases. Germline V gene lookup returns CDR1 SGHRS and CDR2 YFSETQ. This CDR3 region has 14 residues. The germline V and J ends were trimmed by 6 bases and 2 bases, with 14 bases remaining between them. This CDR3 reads CASTSGDRNTEAFF. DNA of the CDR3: TGCGCCAGCACCTCAGGGGACCGAAACACTGAAGCTTTCTTT. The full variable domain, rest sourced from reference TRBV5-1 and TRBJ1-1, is KAGVTQTPRYLIKTRGQQVTLSCSPISGHRSVSWYQQTPGQGLQFLFEYFSETQRNKGNFPGRFSGRQFSNSRSEMNVSTLELGDSALYLCASTSGDRNTEAFFGQGTRLTVV.

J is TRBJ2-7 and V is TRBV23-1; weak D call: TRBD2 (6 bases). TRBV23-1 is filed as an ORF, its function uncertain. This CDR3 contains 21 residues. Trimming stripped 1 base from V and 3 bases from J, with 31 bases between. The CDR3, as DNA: TGCGCCAGCAGTCAATGGGAGGTGACGGGGATAACTTTGGCCACCTTCTACGAGCAGTACTTC. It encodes CASSQWEVTGITLATFYEQYF.

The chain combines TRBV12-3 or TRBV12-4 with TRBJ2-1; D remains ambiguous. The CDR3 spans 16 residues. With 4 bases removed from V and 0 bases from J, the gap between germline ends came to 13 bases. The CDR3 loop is CASSWATPASYNEQFF. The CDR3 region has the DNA TGTGCCAGCAGTTGGGCTACACCGGCCTCCTACAATGAGCAGTTCTTC.

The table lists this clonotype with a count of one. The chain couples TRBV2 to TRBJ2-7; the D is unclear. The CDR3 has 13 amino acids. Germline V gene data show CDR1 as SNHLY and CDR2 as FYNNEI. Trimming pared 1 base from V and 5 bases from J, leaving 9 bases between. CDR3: CASSEEVLDEQYF. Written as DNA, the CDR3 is TGTGCCAGCAGTGAAGAGGTACTGGACGAGCAGTACTTC.

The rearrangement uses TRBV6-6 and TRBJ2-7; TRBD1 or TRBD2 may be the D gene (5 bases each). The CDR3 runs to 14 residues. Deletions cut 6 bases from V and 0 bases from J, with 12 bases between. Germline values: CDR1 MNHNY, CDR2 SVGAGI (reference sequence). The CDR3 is CASRRDASSYEQYF. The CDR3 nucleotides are TGTGCCAGCAGAAGGGACGCGAGCTCCTACGAGCAGTACTTC.

CDR3 in amino acids: CASSEPRDRVGSTASEQYF. The CDR3 region has the DNA TGTGCCAGCAGTGAACCCCGGGACAGGGTTGGGTCTACGGCTTCGGAGCAGTACTTC. V usage is TRBV2 and J usage is TRBJ2-7; TRBD1 agrees at 9 bases. The CDR3 contains 19 residues. The V and J ends lost 2 bases and 7 bases, in that order; junction bases with no gene match: 21. CDR1 is SNHLY and CDR2 is FYNNEI in the germline V gene. The complete variable domain, with remaining parts taken from reference TRBV2 and TRBJ2-7, reads EPEVTQTPSHQVTQMGQEVILRCVPISNHLYFYWYRQILGQKVEFLVSFYNNEISEKSEIFDDQFSVERPDGSNFTLKIRSTKLEDSAMYFCASSEPRDRVGSTASEQYFGPGTRLTVT.

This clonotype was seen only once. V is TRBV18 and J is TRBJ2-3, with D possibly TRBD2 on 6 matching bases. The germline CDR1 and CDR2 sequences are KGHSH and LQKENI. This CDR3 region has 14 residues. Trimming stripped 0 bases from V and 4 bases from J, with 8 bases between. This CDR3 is CASSPPSGADTQYF. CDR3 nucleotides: TGTGCCAGCTCACCACCGTCGGGGGCAGATACGCAGTATTTT.

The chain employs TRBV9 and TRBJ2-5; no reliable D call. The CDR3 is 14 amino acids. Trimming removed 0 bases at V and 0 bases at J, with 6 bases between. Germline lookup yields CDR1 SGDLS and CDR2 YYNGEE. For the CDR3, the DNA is TGTGCCAGCAGCGTAGAATGGGACCAAGAGACCCAGTACTTC. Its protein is CASSVEWDQETQYF. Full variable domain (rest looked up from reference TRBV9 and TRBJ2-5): DSGVTQTPKHLITATGQRVTLRCSPRSGDLSVYWYQQSLDQGLQFLIQYYNGEERAKGNILERFSAQQFPDLHSELNLSSLELGDSALYFCASSVEWDQETQYFGPGTRLLVL.

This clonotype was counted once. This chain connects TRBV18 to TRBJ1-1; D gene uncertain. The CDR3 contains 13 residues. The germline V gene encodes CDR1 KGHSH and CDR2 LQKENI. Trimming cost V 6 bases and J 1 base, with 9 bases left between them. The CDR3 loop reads CASSLGTNTEAFF. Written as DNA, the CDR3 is TGTGCCAGCTCGCTGGGAACGAACACTGAAGCTTTCTTT.

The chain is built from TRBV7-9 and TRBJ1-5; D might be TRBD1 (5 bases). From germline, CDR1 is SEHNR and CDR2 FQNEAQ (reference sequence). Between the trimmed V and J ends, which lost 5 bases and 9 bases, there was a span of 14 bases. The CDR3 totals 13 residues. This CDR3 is CASSLTERRPQHF. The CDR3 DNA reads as TGTGCCAGCAGCCTGACAGAGCGGCGGCCCCAGCATTTT.

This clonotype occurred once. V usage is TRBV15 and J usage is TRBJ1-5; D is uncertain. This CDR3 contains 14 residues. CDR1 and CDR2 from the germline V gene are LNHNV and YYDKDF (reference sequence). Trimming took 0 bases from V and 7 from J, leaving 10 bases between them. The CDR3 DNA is TGTGCCACCAGCAGAGATACGGCTGGGCAGCCCCAGCATTTT. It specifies CATSRDTAGQPQHF.

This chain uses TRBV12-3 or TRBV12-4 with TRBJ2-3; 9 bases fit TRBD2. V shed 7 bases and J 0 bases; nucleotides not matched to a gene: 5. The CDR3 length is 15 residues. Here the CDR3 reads CASTETSGSTDTQYF. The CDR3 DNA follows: TGTGCCAGCACCGAGACTAGCGGTAGCACAGATACGCAGTATTTT.

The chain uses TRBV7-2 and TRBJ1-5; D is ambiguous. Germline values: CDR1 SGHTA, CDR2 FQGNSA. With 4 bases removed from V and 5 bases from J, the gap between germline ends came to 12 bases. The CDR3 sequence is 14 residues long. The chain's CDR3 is CASSSRQSDQPQHF. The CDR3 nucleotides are TGTGCCAGCAGCTCCCGACAATCGGATCAGCCCCAGCATTTT.

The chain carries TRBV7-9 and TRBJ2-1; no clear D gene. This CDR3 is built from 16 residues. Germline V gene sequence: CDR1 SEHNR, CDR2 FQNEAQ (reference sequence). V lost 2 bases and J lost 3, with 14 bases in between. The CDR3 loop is CASSLIPGVFYNEQFF. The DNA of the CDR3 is TGTGCCAGCAGCTTAATTCCAGGCGTTTTCTACAATGAGCAGTTCTTC.

The CDR3 region has the DNA TGCAGTGCTGACAATGACCTAGATACGCAGTATTTT. This translates into CSADNDLDTQYF. The chain uses TRBV20-1 and TRBJ2-3, with unresolved D. The germline V gene has CDR1 DFQATT and CDR2 SNEGSKA (reference sequence). Deletions cut 5 bases from V and 5 bases from J, with 11 bases between. The CDR3 consists of 12 residues.

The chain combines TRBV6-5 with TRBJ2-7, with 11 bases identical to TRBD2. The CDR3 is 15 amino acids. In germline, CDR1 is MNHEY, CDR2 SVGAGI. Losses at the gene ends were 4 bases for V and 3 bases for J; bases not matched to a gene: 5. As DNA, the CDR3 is TGTGCCAGCAGTTCACTAGCGGGGGAATTCTACGAGCAGTACTTC. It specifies CASSSLAGEFYEQYF.

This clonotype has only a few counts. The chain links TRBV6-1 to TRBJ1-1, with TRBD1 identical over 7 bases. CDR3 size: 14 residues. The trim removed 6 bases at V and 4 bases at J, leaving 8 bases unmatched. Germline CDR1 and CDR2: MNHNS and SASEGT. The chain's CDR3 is CASRDRALSTEAFF. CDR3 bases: TGTGCCAGCAGAGACAGGGCCTTGAGCACTGAAGCTTTCTTT.